These 19 T cell receptor beta chains came from one sample sequenced in a study of monozygotic twins with inflammatory bowel disease. TCRdb re-called the 5' RACE reads; one entry per CDR3 protein, DNA not given. The sample spans 140,000 to 150,000 distinct CDR3 sequences; the ten largest clones claim more than 1%. The material sequenced was blood. The receptors here all came from a human donor with ulcerative colitis or Crohn's disease, or a healthy co-twin of an affected twin (not recorded which).

J is TRBJ2-1 and V is TRBV5-1. The CDR3 runs 16 residues. Germline-derived CDR1 and CDR2 are SGHRS and YFSETQ. The chain's CDR3 is CASSLGLSSSYNEQFF.

The rearrangement uses TRBV11-2 and TRBJ2-5; without DNA, the TCRdb call of TRBD2 cannot be checked. From germline, CDR1 is SGHAT and CDR2 FQNNGV. The CDR3 runs 15 residues. The CDR3 region is CASSPRTSGSETQYF.

The chain is built from TRBV29-1 and TRBJ1-1. This CDR3 is 15 amino acids long. Looked up from germline, CDR1 is SQVTM and CDR2 is ANQGSEA. The CDR3 here is CSVGQQTRMNTEAFF.

The rearrangement joins TRBV6-5 to TRBJ2-7; TCRdb indicates TRBD1, and absent DNA this call remains unverified. This CDR3 has 15 amino acids. The germline CDR1 and CDR2 sequences are MNHEY and SVGAGI. CDR3 sequence: CASSYSAGATYEQYF.

The gene calls are TRBV5-5 and TRBJ1-1; absent DNA, TCRdb's TRBD1 call cannot be checked. CDR3 length: 13 amino acids. The V gene's germline CDR1 is SGHKS and CDR2 YYEKEE (reference sequence). CDR3 sequence: CASSPRPEAEAFF.

The gene calls are TRBV25-1 and TRBJ2-7; TCRdb returns TRBD1, unconfirmable since there is no DNA. The germline CDR1 and CDR2 sequences are MGHDK and SYGVNS. The CDR3 has 13 residues. CDR3: CASSEVPAYEQYF.

This sequence joins TRBV7-6 and TRBJ2-7; TCRdb designates TRBD1, a call that cannot be tested without DNA. This CDR3 is 16 amino acids long. CDR1 is SGHVS, CDR2 FNYEAQ, per germline. CDR3 residues: CASSLFQAGHPYEQYF. The full variable domain, with the rest looked up from reference TRBV7-6 and TRBJ2-7, is GAGVSQSPRYKVTKRGQDVALRCDPISGHVSLYWYRQALGQGPEFLTYFNYEAQQDKSGLPNDRFSAERPEGSISTLTIQRTEQRDSAMYRCASSLFQAGHPYEQYFGPGTRLTVT.

The rearrangement links TRBV10-3 to TRBJ1-1. Germline CDR1 is ENHRY and CDR2 is SYGVKD. The CDR3 sequence is 13 residues long. CDR3 sequence reads: CAITGEENTEAFF.

V and J are TRBV5-5 and TRBJ2-5. The CDR3 covers 12 residues. Per the germline V gene, CDR1 is SGHKS and CDR2 is YYEKEE (reference sequence). The CDR3 loop reads CASSSYQETQYF.

This sequence joins TRBV29-1 and TRBJ2-7; TCRdb reports TRBD1, a call that lacks DNA to check it against. Germline CDR1 SQVTM, CDR2 ANQGSEA. The CDR3 runs 12 residues. The CDR3 loop is CSVSDSTYEQYF.

The chain recombines TRBV19 with TRBJ2-6. CDR1 and CDR2 (germline): LNHDA, SQIVND (reference sequence). This CDR3 spans 14 amino acids. CDR3 region: CASERPSGANVLTF.

The chain combines TRBV20-1 with TRBJ1-2; TCRdb gives TRBD1 as the D gene, but with no DNA this cannot be confirmed. CDR3 size: 14 residues. The germline V gene encodes CDR1 DFQATT and CDR2 SNEGSKA (reference sequence). CDR3 sequence reads: CSADKERDSYGYTF.

The rearrangement joins TRBV7-3 to TRBJ2-1; the TCRdb D gene call, TRBD1, has no DNA to confirm it. This CDR3 comprises 16 residues. Germline V CDR1 and CDR2: SGHTA, FQGTGA. The CDR3 is CASSLNPGYRSNEQFF.

V gene TRBV6-5 combines with J gene TRBJ2-3; the D call of TRBD2 rests on TCRdb alone, since no DNA is present to check it. Germline V gene sequence: CDR1 MNHEY, CDR2 SVGAGI. The CDR3 has 15 amino acids. This CDR3 reads CASSYTSGRLDTQYF.

V usage is TRBV29-1 and J usage is TRBJ2-1; lacking DNA, the TRBD1 call made by TCRdb goes unchecked. Germline V gene data show CDR1 as SQVTM and CDR2 as ANQGSEA. The CDR3 has 18 amino acids. The CDR3 here is CSGSGPGAGGTTYNEQFF.

The CDR3 here is CASRSGAGTGELFF. The chain has TRBV19 and TRBJ2-2; without DNA, the TCRdb call of TRBD1 cannot be checked. Germline V gene lookup returns CDR1 LNHDA and CDR2 SQIVND (reference sequence). This CDR3 has 14 residues.

J is TRBJ1-1 and V is TRBV29-1. The CDR3 has 14 residues. The V gene's germline CDR1 is SQVTM and CDR2 ANQGSEA. The CDR3 region is CSVGRDLANTEAFF. Complete variable domain (other parts from reference TRBV29-1 and TRBJ1-1): SAVISQKPSRDICQRGTSLTIQCQVDSQVTMMFWYRQQPGQSLTLIATANQGSEATYESGFVIDKFPISRPNLTFSTLTVSNMSPEDSSIYLCSVGRDLANTEAFFGQGTRLTVV.

The J gene is TRBJ1-4, the V gene TRBV5-1; the D call of TRBD1 rests on TCRdb alone, since no DNA is present to check it. CDR1 and CDR2 (germline): SGHRS, YFSETQ. The CDR3 is 16 amino acids. The CDR3 sequence: CASSLEGTGWGEKLFF.

The V call is TRBV3-1, the J call TRBJ1-1; TCRdb's D call of TRBD1 is untestable without DNA. Germline-derived CDR1 and CDR2 are LGHDT and YNNKEL (reference sequence). This CDR3 has 14 residues. The CDR3 loop reads CASSHPTARTEAFF.